The 28 T cell receptor beta chains below were found in one sample sequenced in a study of blood T cells in healthy people across ages. Together with a sample-barcoded 5' primer, a J-beta primer mix was included in a second PCR lasting about 6 to 11 cycles. TCRdb analysed the 5' RACE reads with MiXCR anew, one entry per CDR3 protein. The table records 700,000 to 900,000 distinct CDR3 sequences, 25% to 30% of them present only once. Separately, the same data were catalogued under a study of T cells of mothers and their children.

The specimen was blood. Every receptor here comes from a boy aged 5-17 years in good health.

The chain joins TRBV27 to TRBJ1-2, with D unresolved. Trimming pared 5 bases from V and 4 bases from J, leaving 14 bases between. In germline, CDR1 is MNHEY, CDR2 SMNVEV (reference sequence). The CDR3 covers 14 residues. Here the CDR3 DNA reads TGTGCCAGCAGTCATGGAAGTACAAGCTATGGCTACACCTTC. Protein: CASSHGSTSYGYTF.

The genes are TRBV30 and TRBJ2-3; TRBD2 is a possible D gene (5 bases). V shed 7 bases and J shed 0 bases, with 17 bases lying between them. The CDR3 covers 15 residues. In germline, CDR1 is GTSNPN, CDR2 SVGIG (reference sequence). CDR3 sequence (DNA): TGTGCCTTATCCTCGGCGAGGGATAGCACAGATACGCAGTATTTT. It yields the protein CALSSARDSTDTQYF.

The rearrangement joins TRBV3-1 to TRBJ1-2; D may be TRBD1 (6 bases). V lost 4 bases to trimming and J lost 6 bases, with 18 bases between them. CDR3 length equals 15 residues. The germline CDR1 and CDR2 sequences are LGHDT and YNNKEL (reference sequence). CDR3 sequence reads: CASSLPGTKADGYTF. The CDR3 DNA reads TGTGCCAGCAGCCTCCCCGGGACAAAAGCTGATGGCTACACCTTC.

About this clonotype itself: One end of the junction fails to match germline, which may point to a read error. The chain carries TRBV9 and TRBJ1-2; unclear D gene. Germline CDR1 is SGDLS and CDR2 is YYNGEE. The length of the CDR3 is 13 residues. In DNA form, the CDR3 reads TGTGCCAGCAGCCAAGATGGGAACTGTGGCTACACCTTC. Protein sequence: CASSQDGNCGYTF.

The chain is built from TRBV15 and TRBJ2-1; possible D gene TRBD2, 5 bases. CDR3 size: 14 residues. V was cut by 1 base and J by 9 bases, with 13 bases left in between. CDR1 and CDR2 from the germline V gene are LNHNV and YYDKDF (reference sequence). DNA of the CDR3: TGTGCCACCAGCAGAGTACGAAGCGGCGGTGAGCAGTTCTTC. Its translation is CATSRVRSGGEQFF.

This chain connects TRBV5-1 to TRBJ2-4, with a tentative D call TRBD2 (6 bases). The CDR3 totals 18 residues. Looked up from germline, CDR1 is SGHRS and CDR2 is YFSETQ. V lost 1 base and J lost 0, with 17 bases in between. The CDR3 region is CASSLTVSSGRAKNIQYF. The CDR3 region has the DNA TGCGCCAGCAGCTTGACGGTCTCCTCCGGGAGAGCCAAAAACATTCAGTACTTC.

This clonotype was found a few times. The rearrangement links TRBV29-1 to TRBJ2-5, with D maybe TRBD1 (6 bases). This CDR3 region has 12 residues. V lost 7 bases and J lost 4, with 13 bases in between. Germline V gene sequence: CDR1 SQVTM, CDR2 ANQGSEA. CDR3 loop: CSGQEGGETQYF. The CDR3 DNA reads TGCAGCGGGCAGGAAGGGGGAGAGACCCAGTACTTC.

This chain joins TRBV30 and TRBJ2-5; TRBD1 might be the D (5 bases). V was clipped by 4 bases and J by 5 bases, with 14 bases between them. CDR3 length: 13 amino acids. CDR1 is GTSNPN, CDR2 SVGIG, per germline (reference sequence). The CDR3 protein is CAWKQGMRETQYF. CDR3 DNA: TGTGCCTGGAAGCAGGGTATGCGGGAGACCCAGTACTTC.

This clonotype showed up just a few times. This chain connects TRBV7-2 to TRBJ1-1, with a tentative D call TRBD1 (5 bases). In germline, CDR1 is SGHTA, CDR2 FQGNSA. V gave up 1 base and J gave up 5 bases, with 11 bases separating them. This CDR3 is 14 amino acids long. The CDR3 DNA follows: TGTGCCAGCAGCTTAGAGAGGGGAAGGACTGAAGCTTTCTTT. Encoded protein: CASSLERGRTEAFF.

The rearrangement uses TRBV2 and TRBJ2-5; D possibly corresponds to TRBD1 (6 bases). V lost 8 bases and J 4 bases, leaving 11 bases between the germline ends. This CDR3 is built from 12 residues. Germline V lookup: CDR1 SNHLY, CDR2 FYNNEI. In nucleotides, the CDR3 is TGTGCCAGCGGGGGCCCGGGAGAGACCCAGTACTTC. Its protein is CASGGPGETQYF.

At least ten counts were recorded for this clonotype. The chain carries TRBV6-5 and TRBJ2-5; D gene uncertain. The germline CDR1 and CDR2 sequences are MNHEY and SVGAGI. The CDR3 covers 13 residues. V dropped 6 bases and J dropped 1 base, with 9 bases sitting between them. The CDR3 sequence: CASSSPGQETQYF. The CDR3 DNA is TGTGCCAGCAGCTCCCCCGGCCAAGAGACCCAGTACTTC.

This chain uses TRBV12-3 or TRBV12-4 with TRBJ2-1, with 10 bases that match TRBD2. The CDR3 has 17 amino acids. J was trimmed by 6 bases and V by 3 bases; bases with no gene match: 11. This CDR3 is CASSFPITSGVSNEQFF. CDR3 nucleotide sequence: TGTGCCAGCAGTTTCCCCATAACTAGCGGGGTGAGCAATGAGCAGTTCTTC.

This clonotype was detected a few times. The V gene is TRBV11-2, the J gene TRBJ2-5; D is tentatively TRBD1 or TRBD2 (5 bases each). The J call may be incorrect, as the DNA end agrees better with TRBJ2-7. Germline CDR1 and CDR2: SGHAT and FQNNGV. The CDR3 sequence is 16 residues long. The DNA of the CDR3 is TGTGCCAGCAGCTCTCGACCGTGGGACGGGGTGAACGAGCAGTACTTC. Its translation is CASSSRPWDGVNEQYF.

This chain joins TRBV12-3 or TRBV12-4 and TRBJ2-7; 12 positions agree with TRBD2. CDR3 length: 16 residues. The J segment lost 4 bases and the V segment lost 8 bases, leaving 12 bases of the junction unmatched. The CDR3 nucleotides read TGTGCCAGCTCCCCCCCGCTAGCGGGGGGGGGATACGAGCAGTACTTC. This codes for CASSPPLAGGGYEQYF.

The chain uses TRBV20-1 and TRBJ2-5; 15 bases map to TRBD2. CDR1 is DFQATT, CDR2 SNEGSKA, per germline (reference sequence). Germline trimming cut 3 bases from V and 5 bases from J; bases unmatched to any gene: 7. The CDR3 length is 16 residues. As DNA, the CDR3 is TGCAGTGCTAGGGGGACTAGCGGGGGGCGTACGGAGACCCAGTACTTC. Protein sequence: CSARGTSGGRTETQYF.

This chain links TRBV6-5 with TRBJ1-1; D is uncertain. The germline V and J ends were trimmed by 6 bases and 2 bases, with 10 bases remaining between them. This CDR3 is built from 13 residues. The V gene's germline CDR1 is MNHEY and CDR2 SVGAGI. The CDR3 sequence is CASRKQINTEAFF. CDR3 sequence (DNA): TGTGCCAGCAGGAAACAGATTAACACTGAAGCTTTCTTT.

This clonotype has a handful of counts. The chain couples TRBV28 to TRBJ2-7; a weak D match, TRBD1 (6 bases). V was shortened by 2 bases and J by 0 bases, with 14 bases between the two germline ends. Germline CDR1 and CDR2: MDHEN and SYDVKM. This CDR3 has 16 residues. The CDR3 bases are TGTGCCAGCAGTTTAGGTTGGACAGCGAGCTCCTACGAGCAGTACTTC. Translated, it gives CASSLGWTASSYEQYF.

CDR3 bases: TGTGCCAGCAGTCGGGGGACATTTTACGAGCAGTACTTC. Translated: CASSRGTFYEQYF. The chain carries TRBV6-5 and TRBJ2-7; TRBD1 or TRBD2 may be the D gene (6 bases each). The CDR3 runs 13 residues. Deletions cut 5 bases from V and 4 bases from J, with 12 bases between. Per germline, CDR1 MNHEY and CDR2 SVGAGI.

The chain employs TRBV29-1 and TRBJ2-5, with TRBD2 matching over 7 bases. The germline gives CDR1 SQVTM, CDR2 ANQGSEA. The J segment lost 5 bases and the V segment lost 6 bases, leaving 12 bases of the junction unmatched. The CDR3 is made up of 14 amino acids. This CDR3 reads CSVPADGRRETQYF. Here the CDR3 DNA reads TGCAGCGTACCGGCGGACGGGAGGAGGGAGACCCAGTACTTC.

This clonotype was recorded a few times. This chain joins TRBV16 and TRBJ1-2, with D hard to call. CDR1 and CDR2 (germline): KGHSY, FQNENV. The CDR3 covers 16 residues. V gave up 4 bases and J gave up 0 bases, with 15 bases separating them. DNA of the CDR3: TGTGCCAGCAGCCGGACTACAACGCCTACTAACTATGGCTACACCTTC. Translated, it gives CASSRTTTPTNYGYTF.

This clonotype showed up just a few times. V gene TRBV5-1 combines with J gene TRBJ1-1, with D uncertain. CDR1 is SGHRS, CDR2 YFSETQ, per germline. CDR3 size: 15 residues. Trimming shortened V by 3 bases and J by 1 base, and 13 bases separated the two germline ends. The CDR3 here is CASSWGNTANTEAFF. For the CDR3, the DNA is TGCGCCAGCAGCTGGGGTAATACCGCGAACACTGAAGCTTTCTTT.

The chain couples TRBV5-1 to TRBJ2-7, with TRBD2 as a possible D gene (7 bases). CDR1 and CDR2 from the germline V gene are SGHRS and YFSETQ. The V gene lost 4 bases and the J gene lost 5 bases, with 19 bases spanning the gap. The CDR3 has 15 amino acids. In DNA, the CDR3 is TGCGCCAGCAGCCCTGGGAGGGGGTTAAACCACGAGCAGTACTTC. Translation: CASSPGRGLNHEQYF.

This clonotype was seen only a few times. The chain carries TRBV4-2 and TRBJ2-7; 7 nucleotides agree with TRBD1. CDR1 is LGHNA and CDR2 is YNFKEQ in the germline V gene. The CDR3 extends over 16 amino acids. Losses at the gene ends were 2 bases for V and 6 bases for J; bases not matched to a gene: 13. The CDR3: CASSQPGTAPLGEQYF. CDR3 DNA: TGTGCCAGCAGCCAACCTGGGACAGCCCCTCTGGGCGAGCAGTACTTC.

This chain joins TRBV7-2 and TRBJ2-1, with D perhaps matching TRBD1 or TRBD2 (5 bases each). With 2 bases removed from V and 2 bases from J, the gap between germline ends came to 10 bases. Germline V gene data show CDR1 as SGHTA and CDR2 as FQGNSA. CDR3 length: 15 residues. The CDR3 DNA reads TGTGCCAGCAGCTTAAAATGGGGGACCTACAATGAGCAGTTCTTC. Translation: CASSLKWGTYNEQFF.

J is TRBJ2-2 and V is TRBV24-1; D gene unclear. Trimming removed 1 base at V and 1 base at J, with 6 bases between. CDR3 size: 15 residues. The germline CDR1 and CDR2 sequences are KGHDR and SFDVKD. The CDR3 sequence: CATSDLTRNTGELFF. The CDR3, as DNA: TGTGCCACCAGTGATTTAACAAGGAACACCGGGGAGCTGTTTTTT.

The chain recombines TRBV4-1 with TRBJ1-2; TRBD1 might be the D (5 bases). Trimming took 1 base from V and 3 from J, leaving 12 bases between them. CDR1 is MGHRA, CDR2 YSYEKL, per germline. The CDR3 loop spans 15 amino acids. The CDR3 DNA reads TGCGCCAGCAGCCAAGGATACGGGACGGACTATGGCTACACCTTC. Its protein is CASSQGYGTDYGYTF.

This clonotype was seen a few times. The chain has TRBV2 and TRBJ2-5; D remains unclear. V was pared by 6 bases and J by 4 bases, with 12 bases between. Germline CDR1 SNHLY, CDR2 FYNNEI. The CDR3 is 13 amino acids. Here the CDR3 reads CASRDQMGETQYF. In nucleotides, the CDR3 is TGTGCCAGCAGGGACCAGATGGGAGAGACCCAGTACTTC.

This clonotype was picked up a small number of times. V usage is TRBV6-5 and J usage is TRBJ2-7; weak D call: TRBD2 (6 bases). V lost 2 bases and J 3 bases, leaving 14 bases between the germline ends. CDR1 and CDR2 (germline): MNHEY, SVGAGI. The CDR3 is made up of 15 amino acids. Written as DNA, the CDR3 is TGTGCCAGCAGTTACGGGGGGTATGGGCTCTACGAGCAGTACTTC. Translating it yields CASSYGGYGLYEQYF.